What follows are 3 T cell receptor beta chains derived from one specimen sequenced in a study of shared clonotypes between healthy human individuals. Data came from immunoSEQ multiplex PCR; TCRdb stores just in-frame clones and leaves some out. Found here are around 1.9 million clones, roughly 91% of them singletons; the top ten hold roughly 1.7%. Naive-designated CD8 cells lacked CD45RO, were positively enriched for CCR7, and omitted terminally differentiated effector memory CD45RA+ cells. Input material: naive CD8+ T cells from PBMCs. These receptors were obtained from a young man in good health. Some clones in this sample may be carry-over from other donors' samples.

The gene calls are TRBV11-2 and TRBJ2-2; D possibly uses TRBD1 or TRBD2 (6 bases each). Germline loops: CDR1 SGHAT, CDR2 FQNNGV. V shed 5 bases and J shed 7 bases, with 20 bases lying between them. The CDR3 runs 16 residues. The CDR3 sequence is CASSPGAFSRVGELFF. CDR3 nucleotide sequence: TGTGCCAGCAGCCCGGGGGCCTTCTCGAGGGTCGGGGAGCTGTTTTTT.

With respect to this clone: Other DNA sequences from this sample encode an identical CDR3 as well. The V and J genes are TRBV7-9 and TRBJ2-1; no reliable D call. V lost 1 base, J lost 4 bases, and 5 bases lay in between. In germline, CDR1 is SEHNR, CDR2 FQNEAQ (reference sequence). There are 13 residues in the CDR3. The CDR3 protein is CASSLGEYNEQFF. The CDR3, as DNA: TGTGCCAGCAGCTTAGGAGAGTACAATGAGCAGTTCTTC.

The chain combines TRBV11-2 with TRBJ2-7; D possibly corresponds to TRBD1 (5 bases). V lost 4 bases, J lost 7 bases, and 14 bases lay in between. CDR1 SGHAT and CDR2 FQNNGV come from the germline V gene. The CDR3 totals 13 residues. The CDR3 here is CASSSSDIMEQYF. CDR3 DNA sequence: TGTGCCAGCAGCTCCTCGGACATTATGGAGCAGTACTTC.